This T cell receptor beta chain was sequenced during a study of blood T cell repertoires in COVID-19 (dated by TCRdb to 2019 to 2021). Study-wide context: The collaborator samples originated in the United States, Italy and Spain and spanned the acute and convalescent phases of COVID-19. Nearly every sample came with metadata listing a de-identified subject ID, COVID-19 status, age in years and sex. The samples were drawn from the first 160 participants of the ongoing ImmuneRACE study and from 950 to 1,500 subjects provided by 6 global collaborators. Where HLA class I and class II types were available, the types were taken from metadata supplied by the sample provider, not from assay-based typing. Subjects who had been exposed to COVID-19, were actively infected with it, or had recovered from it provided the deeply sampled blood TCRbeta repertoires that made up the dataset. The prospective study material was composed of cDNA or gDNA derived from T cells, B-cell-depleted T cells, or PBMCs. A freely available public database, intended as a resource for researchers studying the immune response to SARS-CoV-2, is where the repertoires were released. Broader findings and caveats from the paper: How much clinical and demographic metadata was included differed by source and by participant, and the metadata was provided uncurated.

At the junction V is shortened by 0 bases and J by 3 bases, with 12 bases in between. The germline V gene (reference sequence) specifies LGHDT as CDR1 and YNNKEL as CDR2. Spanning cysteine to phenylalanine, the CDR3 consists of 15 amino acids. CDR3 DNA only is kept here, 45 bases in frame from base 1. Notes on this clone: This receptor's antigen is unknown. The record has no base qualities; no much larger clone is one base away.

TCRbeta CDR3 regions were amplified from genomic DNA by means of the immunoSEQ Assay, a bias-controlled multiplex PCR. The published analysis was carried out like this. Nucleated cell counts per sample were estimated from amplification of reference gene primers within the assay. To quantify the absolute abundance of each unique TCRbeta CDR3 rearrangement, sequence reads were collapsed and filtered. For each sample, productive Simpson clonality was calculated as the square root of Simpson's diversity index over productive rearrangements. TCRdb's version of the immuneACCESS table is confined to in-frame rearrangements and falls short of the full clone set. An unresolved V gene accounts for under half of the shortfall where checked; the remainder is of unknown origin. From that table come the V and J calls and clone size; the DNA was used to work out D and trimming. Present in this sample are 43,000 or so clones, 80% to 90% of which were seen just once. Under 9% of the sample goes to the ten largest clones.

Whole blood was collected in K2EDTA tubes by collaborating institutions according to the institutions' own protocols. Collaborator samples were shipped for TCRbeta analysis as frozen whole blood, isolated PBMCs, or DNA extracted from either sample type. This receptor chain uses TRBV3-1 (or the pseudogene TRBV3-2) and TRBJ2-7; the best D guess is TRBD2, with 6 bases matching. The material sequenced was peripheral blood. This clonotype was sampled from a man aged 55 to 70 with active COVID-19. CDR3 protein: CASSQDRGSHYEQYF. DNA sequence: TGTGCCAGCAGCCAAGATCGGGGGTCCCACTACGAGCAGTACTTC.